The clone carrying this T cell receptor (beta chain) has more than one count but fewer than ten. Its antigen remains unknown. PCR replicates from unsorted PBMC used about 290 ng DNA, and this amount was 32,000 or so T cell genomes. Ten immunoSEQ deep assay plates held the unsorted PBMC DNA. TCRdb keeps only in-frame clones here, not all; method: immunoSEQ multiplex PCR. The data show fewer than 650,000 clones, roughly four fifths seen once. The healthy adult donors were HIV-negative and reported no recent acute infections or vaccinations. The sample originates from a study of shared clonotypes between healthy human individuals. Study-wide results and caveats: Researchers sampled only blood; tissue repertoires likely differ.

CDR1 and CDR2 (germline): GTSNPN, SVGIG (reference sequence). V was shortened by 0 bases and J by 6 bases, with 8 bases between the two germline ends. This CDR3 comprises 12 residues. The rearrangement uses TRBV30 and TRBJ1-2; D possibly corresponds to TRBD1 (6 bases). Sample: PBMCs. This sequence was found in a woman aged 40 to 49 in good health. Some clones in this sample may be carry-over from other donors' samples. The chain's CDR3 is CAWSVGQNGYTF. The CDR3 nucleotides read TGTGCCTGGAGTGTTGGACAGAATGGCTACACCTTC.